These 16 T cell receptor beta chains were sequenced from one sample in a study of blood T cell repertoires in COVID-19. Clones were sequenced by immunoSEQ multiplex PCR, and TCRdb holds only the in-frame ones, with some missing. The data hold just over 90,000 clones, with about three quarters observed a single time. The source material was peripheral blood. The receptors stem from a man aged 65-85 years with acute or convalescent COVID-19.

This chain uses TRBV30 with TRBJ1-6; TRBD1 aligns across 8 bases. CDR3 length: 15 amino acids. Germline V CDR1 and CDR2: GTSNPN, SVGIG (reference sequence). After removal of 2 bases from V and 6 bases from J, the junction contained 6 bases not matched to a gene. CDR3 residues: CAWSPKTGANSPLHF. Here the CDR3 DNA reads TGTGCCTGGAGTCCCAAGACAGGGGCTAATTCACCCCTCCACTTT.

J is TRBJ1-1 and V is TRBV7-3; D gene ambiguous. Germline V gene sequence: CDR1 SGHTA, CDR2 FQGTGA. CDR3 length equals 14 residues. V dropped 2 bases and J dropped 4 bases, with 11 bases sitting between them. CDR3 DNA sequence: TGTGCCAGCAGCTTATCGAGCTTGAGCACTGAAGCTTTCTTT. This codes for CASSLSSLSTEAFF.

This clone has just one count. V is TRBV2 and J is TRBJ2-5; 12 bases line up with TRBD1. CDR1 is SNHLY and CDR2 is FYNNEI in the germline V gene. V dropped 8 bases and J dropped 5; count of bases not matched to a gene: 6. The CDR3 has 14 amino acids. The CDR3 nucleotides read TGTGCCAGCGGGGACAGGGGGCAAGGGGAGACCCAGTACTTC. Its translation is CASGDRGQGETQYF.

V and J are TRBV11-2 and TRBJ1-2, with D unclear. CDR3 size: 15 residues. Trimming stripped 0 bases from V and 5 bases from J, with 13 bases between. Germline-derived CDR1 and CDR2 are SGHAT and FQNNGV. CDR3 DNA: TGTGCCAGCAGCTTAGAAAGCAGGACTGGATATGGCTACACCTTC. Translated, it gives CASSLESRTGYGYTF.

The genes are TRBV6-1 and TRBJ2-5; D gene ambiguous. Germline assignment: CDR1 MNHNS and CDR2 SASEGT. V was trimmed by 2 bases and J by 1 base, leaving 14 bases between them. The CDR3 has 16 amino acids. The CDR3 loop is CASSEFISVIQETQYF. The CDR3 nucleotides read TGTGCCAGCAGTGAATTTATTTCGGTGATCCAAGAGACCCAGTACTTC.

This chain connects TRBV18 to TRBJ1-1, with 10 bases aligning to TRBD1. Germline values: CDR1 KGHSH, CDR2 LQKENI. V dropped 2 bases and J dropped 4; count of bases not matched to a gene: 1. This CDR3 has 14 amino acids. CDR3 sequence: CASSPGTGATEAFF. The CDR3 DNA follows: TGTGCCAGCTCACCAGGGACAGGGGCCACTGAAGCTTTCTTT.

DNA for the CDR3: TGTGCCAGCAGCGCCGGATCCAGGGGGCGGAGCACTGAAGCTTTCTTT. As protein: CASSAGSRGRSTEAFF. The rearrangement links TRBV9 to TRBJ1-1, with 8 bases identical to TRBD1. V gave up 3 bases and J gave up 4 bases; unmatched junction bases: 11. Looked up from germline, CDR1 is SGDLS and CDR2 is YYNGEE. This CDR3 has 16 amino acids.

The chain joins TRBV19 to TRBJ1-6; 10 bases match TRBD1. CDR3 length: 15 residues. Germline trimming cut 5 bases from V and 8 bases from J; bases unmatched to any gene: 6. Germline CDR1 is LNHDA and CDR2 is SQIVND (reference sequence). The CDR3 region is CASSPSTGGDSPLHF. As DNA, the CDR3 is TGTGCCAGTAGTCCTTCGACAGGGGGCGATTCACCCCTCCACTTT.

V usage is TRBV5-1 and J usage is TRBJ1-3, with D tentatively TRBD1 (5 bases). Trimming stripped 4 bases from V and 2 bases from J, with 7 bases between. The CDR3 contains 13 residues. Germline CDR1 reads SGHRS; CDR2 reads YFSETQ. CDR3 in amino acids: CASSPGAGNTIYF. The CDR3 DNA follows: TGCGCCAGCAGCCCGGGGGCTGGAAACACCATATATTTT.

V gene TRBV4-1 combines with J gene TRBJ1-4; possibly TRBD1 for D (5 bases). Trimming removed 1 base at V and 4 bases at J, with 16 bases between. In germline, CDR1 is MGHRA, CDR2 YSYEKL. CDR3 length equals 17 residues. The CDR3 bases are TGCGCCAGCAGCCAAGTGCCCCCAGGGAACCATAATGAAAAACTGTTTTTT. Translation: CASSQVPPGNHNEKLFF.

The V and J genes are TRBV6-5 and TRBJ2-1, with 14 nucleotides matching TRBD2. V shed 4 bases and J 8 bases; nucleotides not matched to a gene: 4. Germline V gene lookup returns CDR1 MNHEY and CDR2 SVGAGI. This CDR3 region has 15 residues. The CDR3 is CASSFGTSGRHEQFF. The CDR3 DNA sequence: TGTGCCAGCAGTTTCGGGACTAGCGGGAGACATGAGCAGTTCTTC.

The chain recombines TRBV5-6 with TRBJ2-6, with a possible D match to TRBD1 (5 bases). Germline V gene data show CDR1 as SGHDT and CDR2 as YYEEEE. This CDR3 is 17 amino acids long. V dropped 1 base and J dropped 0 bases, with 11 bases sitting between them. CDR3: CASSLWARDSGANVLTF. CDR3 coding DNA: TGTGCCAGCAGCTTGTGGGCCAGGGACTCTGGGGCCAACGTCCTGACTTTC. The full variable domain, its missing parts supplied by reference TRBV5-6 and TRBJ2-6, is DAGVTQSPTHLIKTRGQQVTLRCSPKSGHDTVSWYQQALGQGPQFIFQYYEEEERQRGNFPDRFSGHQFPNYSSELNVNALLLGDSALYLCASSLWARDSGANVLTFGAGSRLTVL.

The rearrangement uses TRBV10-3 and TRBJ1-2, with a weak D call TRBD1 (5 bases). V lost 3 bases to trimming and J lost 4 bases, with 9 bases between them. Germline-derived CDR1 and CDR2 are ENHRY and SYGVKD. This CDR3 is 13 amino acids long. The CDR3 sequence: CAISDSTGYGYTF. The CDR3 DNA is TGTGCCATCAGTGACTCCACAGGCTATGGCTACACCTTC.

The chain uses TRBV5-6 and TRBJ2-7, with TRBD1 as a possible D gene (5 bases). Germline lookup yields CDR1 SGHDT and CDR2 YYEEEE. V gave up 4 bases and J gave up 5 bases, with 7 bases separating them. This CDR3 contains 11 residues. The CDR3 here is CASSTRDEQYF. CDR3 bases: TGTGCCAGCAGCACCAGGGACGAGCAGTACTTC.

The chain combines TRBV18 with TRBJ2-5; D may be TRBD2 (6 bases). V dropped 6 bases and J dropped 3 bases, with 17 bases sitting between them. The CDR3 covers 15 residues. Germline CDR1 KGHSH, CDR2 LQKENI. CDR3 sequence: CASSYSVLAKETQYF. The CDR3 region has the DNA TGTGCCAGCTCCTACAGCGTACTAGCTAAAGAGACCCAGTACTTC.

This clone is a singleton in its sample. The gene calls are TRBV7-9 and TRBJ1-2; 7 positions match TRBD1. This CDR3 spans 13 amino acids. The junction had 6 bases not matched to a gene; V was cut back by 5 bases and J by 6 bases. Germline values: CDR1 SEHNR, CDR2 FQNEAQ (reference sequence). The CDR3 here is CASSRGTGDGYTF. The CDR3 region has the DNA TGTGCCAGCAGCCGAGGTACAGGGGATGGCTACACCTTC.